This TCR beta chain comes out of a study of blood T cells in healthy people across ages. Germline trimming cut 6 bases from V and 4 bases from J; bases unmatched to any gene: 6. The germline gives CDR1 SNHLY, CDR2 FYNNEI. CDR3 length: 14 residues. The study's findings and limits: Shifts in expanded clonotypes may have been confounded by donor CMV status, which was unknown. While age rose, TCR beta diversity per million T cells dropped in a roughly linear way. Naive CD4+ cells and diversity were both higher in long-lived donors than in aged donors.

Healthy Caucasian individuals from Russia aged roughly 6 to 90 were enrolled as donors. Sample-barcoded 5' priming and a J-beta primer mix drove a second PCR of roughly 7 to 11 cycles. TCRdb re-called the 5' RACE reads with MiXCR, one entry per CDR3 protein. The table includes roughly 1,700,000 distinct CDR3 sequences, 28% detected once. Regarding this clonotype: The antigen is not known.

Sequencing was performed on blood. This chain connects TRBV2 to TRBJ2-1; 7 bases match TRBD2. This sequence originates from a woman aged 30 to 39 in good health. CDR3 loop: CASSALADYNEQFF. The CDR3 DNA follows: TGTGCCAGCAGCGCTCTAGCGGATTACAATGAGCAGTTCTTC.